Following are 12 T cell receptor beta chains from one sample sequenced in a study of T cell changes during pregnancy in multiple sclerosis. Assay: immunoSEQ multiplex PCR; the TCRdb copy retains only in-frame clones and omits some. The table includes approximately 45,000 clones, around 91% detected once. The source was CD4+ T cells from peripheral blood mononuclear cells, collected in the second trimester of pregnancy. Every receptor here comes from a female donor in good health, enrolled as a control in a pregnancy study.

The chain is built from TRBV7-2 and TRBJ1-1; D is uncertain. V was shortened by 1 base and J by 6 bases, with 12 bases between the two germline ends. The CDR3 runs to 14 residues. Per germline, CDR1 SGHTA and CDR2 FQGNSA. The CDR3, as DNA: TGTGCCAGCAGCTTAGATCGTACAGACGCTGAAGCTTTCTTT. Its translation is CASSLDRTDAEAFF. The variable domain in full, completed from reference TRBV7-2 and TRBJ1-1, reads GAGVSQSPSNKVTEKGKDVELRCDPISGHTALYWYRQSLGQGLEFLIYFQGNSAPDKSGLPSDRFSAERTGGSVSTLTIQRTQQEDSAVYLCASSLDRTDAEAFFGQGTRLTVV.

The genes are TRBV10-3 and TRBJ1-5; unclear D gene. CDR3 size: 14 residues. Germline CDR1 is ENHRY and CDR2 is SYGVKD. Trimming removed 5 bases from V and 1 base from J, with 9 bases in between. CDR3 DNA: TGTGCCATCAGTTGGGCGAAAAGCAATCAGCCCCAGCATTTT. This encodes CAISWAKSNQPQHF.

This rearrangement joins TRBV7-8 to TRBJ2-3; the D gene is possibly TRBD2 (5 bases). Germline CDR1 and CDR2: SGHVS and FQNEAQ. Trimming removed 5 bases from V and 2 bases from J, with 17 bases in between. CDR3 length equals 16 residues. The DNA of the CDR3 is TGTGCCAGCAGCACATATGTTGGTAGCGCCACAGATACGCAGTATTTT. This translates into CASSTYVGSATDTQYF.

The chain couples TRBV29-1 to TRBJ1-2, with no clear D. The V end lost 6 bases, the J end lost 4 bases, and 15 bases lay between the germline ends. The CDR3 spans 13 residues. Germline CDR1 and CDR2: SQVTM and ANQGSEA. The CDR3 loop is CSVAPGGFYGYTF. In DNA form, the CDR3 reads TGCAGCGTAGCTCCAGGTGGTTTCTATGGCTACACCTTC.

This chain joins TRBV11-3 and TRBJ2-7; D is unresolved. In germline, CDR1 is SGHNT, CDR2 YENEEA. The CDR3 runs to 12 residues. Trimming removed 1 base at V and 5 bases at J, with 6 bases between. The CDR3 DNA sequence: TGTGCCAGCAGCTTAGTAGCAGACGAGCAGTACTTC. Translating it yields CASSLVADEQYF.

V and J are TRBV5-4 and TRBJ2-1; 12 nucleotides agree with TRBD1. Germline V gene lookup returns CDR1 SGHNT and CDR2 YYREEE (reference sequence). This CDR3 contains 16 residues. Losses at the gene ends were 5 bases for V and 6 bases for J; bases not matched to a gene: 9. CDR3 nucleotide sequence: TGTGCCAGCAGAATGGGGGGGACAGGGGGCTTCAATGAGCAGTTCTTC. Translating gives CASRMGGTGGFNEQFF.

The chain combines TRBV2 with TRBJ2-5, with D possibly TRBD1 on 6 matching bases. The J call is in doubt because the DNA end fits TRBJ2-7 better. The CDR3 is made up of 14 amino acids. The V gene's germline CDR1 is SNHLY and CDR2 FYNNEI. The CDR3, as DNA: TGTGCCAGCAGTCTTGACAGGATTACCTACGAGCAGTACTTC. It codes for CASSLDRITYEQYF.

The chain joins TRBV7-3 to TRBJ1-2; 11 bases match TRBD1. The germline V gene has CDR1 SGHTA and CDR2 FQGTGA. J was trimmed by 6 bases and V by 4 bases; bases with no gene match: 13. The CDR3 runs 17 residues. Here the CDR3 reads CASSSQPDGTGGNGYTF. The CDR3 DNA is TGTGCCAGCAGCTCACAACCCGACGGGACAGGGGGAAATGGCTACACCTTC.

J is TRBJ2-3 and V is TRBV7-9; D uncertain. V gave up 5 bases and J gave up 0 bases, with 18 bases separating them. Germline values: CDR1 SEHNR, CDR2 FQNEAQ (reference sequence). This CDR3 comprises 17 residues. CDR3 protein: CASSPTGSSRSTDTQYF. CDR3 nucleotides: TGTGCCAGCAGCCCTACCGGTAGCAGCCGGAGCACAGATACGCAGTATTTT.

This chain joins TRBV7-2 and TRBJ2-5; D is unresolved. This CDR3 contains 15 residues. Germline V gene sequence: CDR1 SGHTA, CDR2 FQGNSA. The V and J ends lost 1 base and 1 base respectively, with 10 bases between them. This CDR3 reads CASSLDRWAQETQYF. CDR3 DNA sequence: TGTGCCAGCAGCTTAGATCGGTGGGCCCAAGAGACCCAGTACTTC.

This clone appeared a few times. The rearrangement joins TRBV19 to TRBJ1-1; D gene uncertain. This CDR3 has 15 residues. Trimming took 4 bases from V and 1 from J, leaving 13 bases between them. Germline V gives CDR1 LNHDA, CDR2 SQIVND (reference sequence). CDR3 nucleotides: TGTGCCAGTAGTAGGTCCCTCCGAGGGAACACTGAAGCTTTCTTT. It translates to CASSRSLRGNTEAFF.

The genes are TRBV30 and TRBJ1-2; D unclear. Germline CDR1 GTSNPN, CDR2 SVGIG (reference sequence). Trimming left V 5 bases short and J 6 bases short, with 13 bases between. The CDR3 runs 12 residues. The CDR3, as DNA: TGTGCCTGGGGAGCGTATCAAAATGGCTACACCTTC. Its translation is CAWGAYQNGYTF.